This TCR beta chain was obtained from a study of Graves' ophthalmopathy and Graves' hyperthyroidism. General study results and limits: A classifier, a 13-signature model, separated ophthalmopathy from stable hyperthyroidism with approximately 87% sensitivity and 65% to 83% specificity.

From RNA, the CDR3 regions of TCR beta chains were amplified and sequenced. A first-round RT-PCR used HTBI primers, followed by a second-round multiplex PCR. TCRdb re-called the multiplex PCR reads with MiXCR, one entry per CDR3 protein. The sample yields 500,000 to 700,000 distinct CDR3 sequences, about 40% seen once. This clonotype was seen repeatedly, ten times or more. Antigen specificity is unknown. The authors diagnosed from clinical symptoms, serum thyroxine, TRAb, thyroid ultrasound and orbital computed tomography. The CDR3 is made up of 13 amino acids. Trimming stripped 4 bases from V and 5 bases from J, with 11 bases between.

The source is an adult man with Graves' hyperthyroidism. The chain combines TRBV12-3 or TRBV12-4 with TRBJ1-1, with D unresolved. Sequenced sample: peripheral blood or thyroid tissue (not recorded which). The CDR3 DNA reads TGTGCCAGCAGTTCTGGGTTGGGTACTGAAGCTTTCTTT. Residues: CASSSGLGTEAFF.